Sequencing of this T cell receptor beta chain was carried out in a study of T cell changes during pregnancy in multiple sclerosis. Method: immunoSEQ multiplex PCR; TCRdb's copy keeps in-frame clones and lacks some. The table shows about 40,000 clones, with around 90% occurring only once. V was cut by 2 bases and J by 0 bases, with 5 bases left in between. Germline CDR1 and CDR2: MRHNA and SNTAGT. The CDR3 is 15 amino acids. A single count supports this clone. The V and J genes are TRBV6-4 and TRBJ2-6; no firm D call. The clonotype comes from a female donor with multiple sclerosis, enrolled in a pregnancy study. The material sequenced was CD8+ T cells from peripheral blood mononuclear cells, taken in the first trimester of pregnancy. The CDR3: CASSDGDSGANVLTF. DNA for the CDR3: TGTGCCAGCAGTGACGGAGACTCTGGGGCCAACGTCCTGACTTTC.